The clone carrying this T cell receptor beta chain was counted a few times. Antigen unknown. This CDR3 has 13 residues. J lost 6 bases, V lost 6 bases, and 4 bases had no gene match. Germline CDR1 is MNHNS and CDR2 is SASEGT. The data derive from a study of neurological immune-mediated disorders. Findings of the study overall: Multiple sclerosis patients had less TCR clonal expansion than even healthy controls, unlike HTLV-1-associated myelopathy. No sharing of CDR3 amino acid sequences was observed among expanded clones across subjects, suggesting private repertoires in all groups.

Over 170 million TCR-beta sequences (from 15-18 subjects) were yielded by each sequencing run. MiXCR, run by TCRdb on the 5' RACE reads, gives a single entry per CDR3 protein. The sample holds roughly 50,000 distinct CDR3 sequences, more than 9.5% seen once. What was sequenced was PBMCs. This rearrangement joins TRBV6-1 to TRBJ2-3; 9 bases align to TRBD1. The TCR was taken from a woman between 55 and 75 years old with HTLV-1-associated myelopathy (HAM/TSP). This CDR3 reads CASRTGTGDTQYF. CDR3 in DNA: TGTGCCAGCAGGACCGGGACAGGGGATACGCAGTATTTT.